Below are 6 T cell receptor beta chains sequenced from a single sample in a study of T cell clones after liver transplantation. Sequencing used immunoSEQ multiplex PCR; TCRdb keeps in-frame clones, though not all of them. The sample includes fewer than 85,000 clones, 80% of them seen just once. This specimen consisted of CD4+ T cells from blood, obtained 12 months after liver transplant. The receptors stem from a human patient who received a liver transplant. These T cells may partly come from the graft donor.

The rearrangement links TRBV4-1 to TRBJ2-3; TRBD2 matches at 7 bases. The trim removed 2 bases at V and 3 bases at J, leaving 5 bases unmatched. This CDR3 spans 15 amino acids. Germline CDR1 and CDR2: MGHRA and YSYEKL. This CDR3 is CASSQPSRETDTQYF. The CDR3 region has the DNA TGCGCCAGCAGCCAACCCTCGCGGGAGACAGATACGCAGTATTTT.

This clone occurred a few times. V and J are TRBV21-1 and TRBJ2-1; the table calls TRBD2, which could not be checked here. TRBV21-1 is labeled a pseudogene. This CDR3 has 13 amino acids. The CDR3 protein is CASRLAGGNEQFF. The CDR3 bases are TGTGCCAGCAGACTAGCGGGGGGGAATGAGCAGTTCTTC.

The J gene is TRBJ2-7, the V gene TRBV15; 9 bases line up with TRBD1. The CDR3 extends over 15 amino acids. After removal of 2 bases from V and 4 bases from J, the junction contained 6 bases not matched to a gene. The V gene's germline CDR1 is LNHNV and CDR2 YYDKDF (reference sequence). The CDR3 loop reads CATSRNKDRGYEQYF. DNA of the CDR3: TGTGCCACCAGCAGAAACAAGGACAGGGGATACGAGCAGTACTTC.

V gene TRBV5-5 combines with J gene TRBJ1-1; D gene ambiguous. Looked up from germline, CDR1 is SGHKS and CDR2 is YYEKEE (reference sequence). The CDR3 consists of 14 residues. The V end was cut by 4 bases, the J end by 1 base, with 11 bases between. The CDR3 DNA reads TGTGCCAGCAGCCTTGCTGTGGGGAACACTGAAGCTTTCTTT. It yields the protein CASSLAVGNTEAFF.

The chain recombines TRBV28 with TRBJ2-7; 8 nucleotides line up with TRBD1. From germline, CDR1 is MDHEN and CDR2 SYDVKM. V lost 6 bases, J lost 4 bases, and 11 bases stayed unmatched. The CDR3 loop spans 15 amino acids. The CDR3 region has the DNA TGTGCCAGCAGCTCGAACAGGGGGATAGTATACGAGCAGTACTTC. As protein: CASSSNRGIVYEQYF.

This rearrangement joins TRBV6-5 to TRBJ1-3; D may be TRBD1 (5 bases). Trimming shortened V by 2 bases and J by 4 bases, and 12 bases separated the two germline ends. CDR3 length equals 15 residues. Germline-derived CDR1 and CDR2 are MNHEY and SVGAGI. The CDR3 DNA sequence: TGTGCCAGCAGTTACGATAGGGGCTCCGGAAACACCATATATTTT. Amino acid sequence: CASSYDRGSGNTIYF.